This TCR beta chain was identified during a study of post-analysis software for immune sequencing data. Study in general: The cohort encompassed relapsing-remitting, secondary progressive and progressive-relapsing multiple sclerosis disease courses. Overall study results and limits: Patients had higher frequencies than controls of four to six TRBV segments, including TRBV5-6, TRBV5-1 and TRBV20-1. Batch-mates among the samples co-clustered strongly by F measure. Significantly lower normalized Chao1 diversity was found in patients with multiple sclerosis relative to controls.

Unique molecular identifiers tagged the TCR beta cDNA libraries. Yield was 450,000 to 650,000 cDNA molecules from 1 to 10 million T cells. TCRdb reanalysed the PCR reads using MiXCR and keeps one entry per CDR3 protein. The sample includes over 300,000 distinct CDR3 sequences, 30% to 45% of them seen just once. As regards this clonotype: The antigen is not known.

Germline CDR1 is KGHDR and CDR2 is SFDVKD. This CDR3 has 12 amino acids. Trimming pared 4 bases from V and 7 bases from J, leaving 9 bases between. V usage is TRBV24-1 and J usage is TRBJ2-5, with D possibly TRBD2 on 5 matching bases. This TCR was recovered from a girl aged 10-17 years with multiple sclerosis. The sample consisted of blood. The DNA for the CDR3 is TGTGCCACCAGTGAAGGCGGAGGGACCCAGTACTTC. It is translated as CATSEGGGTQYF.